These 22 T cell receptor beta chains came from one sample sequenced in a study of T cells in tumors after PD-1 blockade. TCRdb's copy holds only in-frame clones and misses some; the assay was immunoSEQ multiplex PCR. The sample shows 60,000 to 75,000 clones, around 72% of them seen only once. The specimen comprised PBMCs, sampled after anti-PD-1 treatment. The receptors shown here come from a human donor with basal cell carcinoma.

This clone appeared a single time. The rearrangement uses TRBV5-6 and TRBJ1-2; 8 bases fit TRBD1. The germline V gene encodes CDR1 SGHDT and CDR2 YYEEEE. Trimming removed 4 bases from V and 2 bases from J; junction bases left unmatched: 4. The CDR3 covers 14 residues. CDR3 region: CASSPDRGNYGYTF. The CDR3 nucleotides read TGTGCCAGCAGCCCTGACAGGGGAAACTATGGCTACACCTTC.

The CDR3 bases are TGTGCCAGCAGCTTGGAGGCGGGAAGGTCCACCGGGGAGCTGTTTTTT. It encodes CASSLEAGRSTGELFF. V usage is TRBV5-5 and J usage is TRBJ2-2; D possibly corresponds to TRBD2 (6 bases). Germline V lookup: CDR1 SGHKS, CDR2 YYEKEE (reference sequence). Trimming cost V 0 bases and J 4 bases, with 13 bases left between them. The CDR3 sequence is 16 residues long.

The V gene is TRBV25-1, the J gene TRBJ2-2; 11 nucleotides line up with TRBD1. Trimming at V came to 6 bases and at J to 6 bases, leaving 0 bases not matched to a gene. This CDR3 has 13 residues. Germline CDR1 reads MGHDK; CDR2 reads SYGVNS. The CDR3 DNA reads TGTGCCAGCAGGGGACAGGGGGCCGGGGAGCTGTTTTTT. It translates to CASRGQGAGELFF.

CDR3 nucleotides: TGTGCCAGCAGCTTAGATATGAACACTGAAGCTTTCTTT. Residues: CASSLDMNTEAFF. The V and J genes are TRBV7-9 and TRBJ1-1; no clear D gene. The V gene's germline CDR1 is SEHNR and CDR2 FQNEAQ (reference sequence). The ends were cut back, 1 base at V and 0 bases at J, with 3 bases in the middle. The CDR3 sequence is 13 residues long.

The CDR3 loop reads CASSPPRGTDTQYF. The CDR3 DNA reads TGTGCCAGCAGCCCGCCTCGGGGAACAGATACGCAGTATTTT. The chain carries TRBV3-1 (or the pseudogene TRBV3-2) and TRBJ2-3; the D gene is possibly TRBD2 (5 bases). Germline V gene data show CDR1 as LGHDT and CDR2 as YNNKEL (reference sequence). The length of the CDR3 is 14 residues. Trimming stripped 4 bases from V and 3 bases from J, with 11 bases between.

This chain connects TRBV20-1 to TRBJ2-7; no firm D call. Germline-derived CDR1 and CDR2 are DFQATT and SNEGSKA (reference sequence). V lost 6 bases, J lost 5 bases, and 20 bases lay in between. This CDR3 is 14 amino acids long. This chain's CDR3 is CSASLAKGQHEQYF. CDR3 DNA sequence: TGCAGTGCCAGTCTGGCTAAAGGGCAGCACGAGCAGTACTTC.

This clone was observed once. CDR3 in DNA: TGCAGCGTTGTCGCGGCGGGGGGAAAGGGAGGGTACAATGAGCAGTTCTTC. The encoded protein is CSVVAAGGKGGYNEQFF. This sequence joins TRBV29-1 and TRBJ2-1; 8 bases align to TRBD2. Germline-derived CDR1 and CDR2 are SQVTM and ANQGSEA. The CDR3 loop spans 17 amino acids. With V trimmed by 4 bases and J by 4 bases, 15 bases remained unmatched.

This chain joins TRBV5-1 and TRBJ2-5; TRBD1 matches at 10 bases. The V gene end was trimmed by 4 bases and the J gene end by 5 bases; junction bases not matched to a gene: 5. The CDR3 spans 14 residues. CDR1 is SGHRS, CDR2 YFSETQ, per germline. The DNA for the CDR3 is TGCGCCAGCAGCCCGACAGGGGGCGGTGAGACCCAGTACTTC. Translation: CASSPTGGGETQYF.

V usage is TRBV12-3 or TRBV12-4 and J usage is TRBJ1-2, with D perhaps TRBD1 (6 bases). V was cut by 3 bases and J by 8 bases, with 13 bases left in between. There are 13 residues in the CDR3. CDR3 amino acids: CASSFRGGRGYTF. The CDR3 coding sequence is TGTGCCAGCAGTTTTCGGGGGGGCAGGGGCTACACCTTC.

The rearrangement links TRBV11-3 to TRBJ2-7; tentative D call: TRBD1 (7 bases). Deletions cut 1 base from V and 6 bases from J, with 13 bases between. Germline CDR1 is SGHNT and CDR2 is YENEEA. This CDR3 contains 14 residues. CDR3 in amino acids: CASSLGWQGGEQYF. The CDR3 nucleotides are TGTGCCAGCAGCTTAGGGTGGCAGGGGGGCGAGCAGTACTTC.

V gene TRBV5-4 combines with J gene TRBJ2-1; tentatively, D is TRBD1 (5 bases). CDR1 and CDR2 from the germline V gene are SGHNT and YYREEE (reference sequence). This CDR3 region has 15 residues. The V end was cut by 4 bases, the J end by 1 base, with 12 bases between. Here the CDR3 DNA reads TGTGCCAGCAGCCAATCAGGGAATTCCTACAATGAGCAGTTCTTC. Translation: CASSQSGNSYNEQFF.

Worth noting for this clone: Other DNA sequences within the sample encode an identical CDR3. The chain employs TRBV21-1 and TRBJ1-2; the table's D gene call, TRBD1, was not cross checked with the DNA. TRBV21-1 is flagged as a pseudogene. The CDR3 consists of 16 residues. The CDR3: CASRSGQQTVGYGYTF. CDR3 nucleotides: TGTGCCAGCCGCTCGGGACAGCAAACAGTCGGCTATGGCTACACCTTC.

This sequence joins TRBV5-1 and TRBJ1-1; D not certain. From germline, CDR1 is SGHRS and CDR2 YFSETQ. The CDR3 contains 13 residues. The V and J ends lost 1 base and 3 bases respectively, with 7 bases between them. CDR3: CASSLLGYTEAFF. CDR3 nucleotide sequence: TGCGCCAGCAGCTTGTTGGGGTACACTGAAGCTTTCTTT.

The J gene is TRBJ1-5, the V gene TRBV3-1 (or the pseudogene TRBV3-2); 8 bases agree with TRBD1. This CDR3 has 19 amino acids. Per the germline V gene, CDR1 is LGHDT and CDR2 is YNNKEL (reference sequence). Unmatched junction bases numbered 12, after V lost 1 base and J lost 1 base. CDR3 protein: CASSQGQFFTGGSNQPQHF. In DNA form, the CDR3 reads TGTGCCAGCAGCCAAGGCCAATTTTTTACAGGGGGGAGCAATCAGCCCCAGCATTTT.

The rearrangement joins TRBV5-6 to TRBJ1-6; D remains ambiguous. Trimming pared 2 bases from V and 4 bases from J, leaving 16 bases between. This CDR3 spans 17 amino acids. Germline CDR1 reads SGHDT; CDR2 reads YYEEEE. CDR3 nucleotide sequence: TGTGCCAGCAGCTTACTGCAGGATCCCGCTTATAATTCACCCCTCCACTTT. Translation gives CASSLLQDPAYNSPLHF.

The rearrangement uses TRBV5-1 and TRBJ2-1; D tentatively reads TRBD1 or TRBD2 (5 bases each). Germline V gene sequence: CDR1 SGHRS, CDR2 YFSETQ. The V end was cut by 1 base, the J end by 2 bases, with 13 bases between. The CDR3 has 16 residues. CDR3 loop: CASSLFMGPTYNEQFF. The CDR3 coding sequence is TGCGCCAGCAGCTTGTTCATGGGACCAACCTACAATGAGCAGTTCTTC.

J is TRBJ2-3 and V is TRBV27; no reliable D call. The CDR3 has 12 amino acids. V dropped 0 bases and J dropped 5 bases, with 3 bases sitting between them. CDR1 is MNHEY, CDR2 SMNVEV, per germline (reference sequence). The CDR3 DNA reads as TGTGCCAGCAGTTTATCTGGAGATACGCAGTATTTT. This sequence encodes CASSLSGDTQYF.

The rearrangement links TRBV24-1 to TRBJ1-4; D may be TRBD1 (6 bases). This CDR3 is built from 13 residues. Per the germline V gene, CDR1 is KGHDR and CDR2 is SFDVKD. V lost 4 bases to trimming and J lost 8 bases, with 10 bases between them. The CDR3 DNA follows: TGTGCCACCAGTGAGCCCGGACAGGAAAAACTGTTTTTT. Amino acids: CATSEPGQEKLFF.

The chain carries TRBV5-1 and TRBJ1-1; D call uncertain. Trimming left V 0 bases short and J 5 bases short, with 14 bases between. CDR1 SGHRS and CDR2 YFSETQ come from the germline V gene. The CDR3 contains 15 residues. CDR3 in amino acids: CASSLGRGRETEAFF. The CDR3 bases are TGCGCCAGCAGCTTGGGTAGAGGGAGAGAAACTGAAGCTTTCTTT.

This rearrangement joins TRBV28 to TRBJ2-3; TRBD2 agrees at 10 bases. The V gene's germline CDR1 is MDHEN and CDR2 SYDVKM. CDR3 length: 20 residues. Trimming took 4 bases from V and 3 from J; bases not matched to a gene: 19. The CDR3 here is CASSYYLASGGGFATDTQYF. CDR3 coding DNA: TGTGCCAGCAGTTACTACCTTGCTAGCGGGGGAGGATTTGCGACAGATACGCAGTATTTT.

This rearrangement joins TRBV19 to TRBJ1-5, with D possibly TRBD1 on 6 matching bases. CDR3 size: 14 residues. CDR1 and CDR2 from the germline V gene are LNHDA and SQIVND (reference sequence). Trimming cost V 2 bases and J 7 bases, with 12 bases left between them. The CDR3 nucleotides read TGTGCCAGTAGTATAAAACCAGGGGACCAGCCCCAGCATTTT. Translated: CASSIKPGDQPQHF.

The V and J genes are TRBV10-3 and TRBJ2-7; TRBD1 matches at 10 bases. CDR3 length: 15 residues. Trimming cost V 5 bases and J 0 bases; bases outside gene matches: 4. Looked up from germline, CDR1 is ENHRY and CDR2 is SYGVKD. CDR3 loop: CAISLDRGDSYEQYF. CDR3 coding DNA: TGTGCCATCAGTTTGGACAGGGGGGACTCCTACGAGCAGTACTTC.